The clone carrying this T cell receptor beta chain has a count of ten or more. Antigen unknown. Other DNA sequences in this specimen translate into the identical CDR3. It was with 60 Vbeta and 13 Jbeta primers that the PCR ran. Assay: immunoSEQ multiplex PCR; the TCRdb copy retains only in-frame clones and omits some. Counted here are some 130,000 clones, 80% occurring once; the ten biggest clones make up over 3%. The data originate from a study of cytomegalovirus exposure and HLA in healthy donors. Study-wide results and caveats: The majority of CMV-associated TCR beta chains were reported as apparently HLA-restricted in a later analysis. Rare sequences made up most TCRs, while some public TCRs were found in many donors.

The sample was PBMCs. The sequence derives from a middle-aged woman in good health and CMV-seronegative.

The CDR3 DNA sequence: TGCGCCAGCAGCCAAGATTGGGGGGGAGGCACTGAAGCTTTCTTT. This translates into CASSQDWGGGTEAFF. The chain carries TRBV4-3 and TRBJ1-1, with D perhaps TRBD1 (5 bases). Germline-derived CDR1 and CDR2 are LGHNA and YSLEER. This CDR3 spans 15 amino acids. V lost 0 bases to trimming and J lost 4 bases, with 12 bases between them.